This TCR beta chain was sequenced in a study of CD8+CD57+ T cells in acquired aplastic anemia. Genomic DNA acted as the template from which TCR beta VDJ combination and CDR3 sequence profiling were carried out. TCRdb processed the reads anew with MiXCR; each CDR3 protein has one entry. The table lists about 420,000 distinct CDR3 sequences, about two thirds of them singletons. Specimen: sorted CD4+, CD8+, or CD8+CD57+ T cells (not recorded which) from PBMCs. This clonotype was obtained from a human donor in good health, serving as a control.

The CDR3 reads CASSEGWVRYEQYF. The CDR3 nucleotides are TGTGCCAGCAGTGAGGGGTGGGTACGCTACGAGCAGTACTTC. The rearrangement joins TRBV6-4 to TRBJ2-7; the D is unclear. Trimming took 3 bases from V and 3 from J, leaving 12 bases between them. CDR3 length equals 14 residues. In germline, CDR1 is MRHNA, CDR2 SNTAGT.